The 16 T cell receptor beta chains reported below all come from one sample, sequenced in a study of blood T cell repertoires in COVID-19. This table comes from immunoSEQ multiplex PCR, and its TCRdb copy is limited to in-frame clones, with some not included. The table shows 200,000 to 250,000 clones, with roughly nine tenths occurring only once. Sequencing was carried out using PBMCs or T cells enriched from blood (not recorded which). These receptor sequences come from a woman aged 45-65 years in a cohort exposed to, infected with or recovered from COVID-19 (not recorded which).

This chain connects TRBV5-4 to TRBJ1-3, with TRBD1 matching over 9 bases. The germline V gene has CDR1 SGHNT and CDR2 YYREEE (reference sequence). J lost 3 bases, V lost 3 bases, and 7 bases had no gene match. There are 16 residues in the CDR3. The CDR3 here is CASSSQQGALGNTIYF. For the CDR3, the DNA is TGTGCCAGCAGCTCGCAACAGGGGGCGCTTGGAAACACCATATATTTT. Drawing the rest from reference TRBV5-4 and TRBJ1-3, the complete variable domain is ETGVTQSPTHLIKTRGQQVTLRCSSQSGHNTVSWYQQALGQGPQFIFQYYREEENGRGNFPPRFSGLQFPNYSSELNVNALELDDSALYLCASSSQQGALGNTIYFGEGSWLTVV.

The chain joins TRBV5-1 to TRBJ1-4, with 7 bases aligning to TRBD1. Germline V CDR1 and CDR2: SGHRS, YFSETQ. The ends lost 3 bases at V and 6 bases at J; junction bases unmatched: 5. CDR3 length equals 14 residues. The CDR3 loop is CASSSGTAYEKLFF. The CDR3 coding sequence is TGCGCCAGCAGCTCCGGGACAGCCTATGAAAAACTGTTTTTT.

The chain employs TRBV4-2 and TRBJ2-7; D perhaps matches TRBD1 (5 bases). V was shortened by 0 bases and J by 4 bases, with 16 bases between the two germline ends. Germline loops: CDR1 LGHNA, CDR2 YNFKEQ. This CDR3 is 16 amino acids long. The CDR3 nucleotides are TGTGCCAGCAGCCAAGATTACGGCAGGGTCCCGTACGAGCAGTACTTC. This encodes CASSQDYGRVPYEQYF.

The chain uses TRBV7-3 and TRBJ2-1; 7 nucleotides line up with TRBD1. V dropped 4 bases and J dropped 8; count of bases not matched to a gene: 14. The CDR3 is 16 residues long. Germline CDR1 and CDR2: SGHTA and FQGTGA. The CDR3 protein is CASSSLESDRAHEQFF. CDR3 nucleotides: TGTGCCAGCAGCTCGCTAGAATCCGACAGGGCCCATGAGCAGTTCTTC.

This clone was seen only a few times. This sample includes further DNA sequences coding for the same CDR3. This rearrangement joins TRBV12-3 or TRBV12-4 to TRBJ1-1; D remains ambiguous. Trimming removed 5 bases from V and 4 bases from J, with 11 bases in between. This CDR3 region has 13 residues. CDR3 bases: TGTGCCAGCAGTGACCGGCGGGTCACTGAAGCTTTCTTT. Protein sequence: CASSDRRVTEAFF.

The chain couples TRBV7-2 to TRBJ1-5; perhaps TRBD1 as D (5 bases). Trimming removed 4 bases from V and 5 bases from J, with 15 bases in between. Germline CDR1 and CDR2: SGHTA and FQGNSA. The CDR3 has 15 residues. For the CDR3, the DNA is TGTGCCAGCAGCTCCCCAGGGTTCCGGGATCAGCCCCAGCATTTT. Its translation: CASSSPGFRDQPQHF.

CDR3 sequence reads: CASSGTFRDRGSYEQYF. The CDR3 coding sequence is TGCGCCAGCAGCGGGACATTCCGGGACAGGGGATCCTACGAGCAGTACTTC. The chain uses TRBV5-1 and TRBJ2-7, with 10 bases aligning to TRBD1. CDR3 length: 17 residues. Looked up from germline, CDR1 is SGHRS and CDR2 is YFSETQ. J was trimmed by 1 base and V by 4 bases; bases with no gene match: 11.

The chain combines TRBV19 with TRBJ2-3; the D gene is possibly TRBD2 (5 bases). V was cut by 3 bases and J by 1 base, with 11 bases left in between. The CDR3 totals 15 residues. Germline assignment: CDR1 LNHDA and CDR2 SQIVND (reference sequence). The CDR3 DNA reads TGTGCCAGTAGTATCCGGGGATGGGGCACAGATACGCAGTATTTT. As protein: CASSIRGWGTDTQYF.

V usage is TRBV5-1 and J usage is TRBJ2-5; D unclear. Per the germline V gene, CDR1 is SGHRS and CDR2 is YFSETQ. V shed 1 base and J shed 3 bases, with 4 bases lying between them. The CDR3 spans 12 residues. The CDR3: CASSLREETQYF. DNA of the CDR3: TGCGCCAGCAGCTTGCGGGAAGAGACCCAGTACTTC.

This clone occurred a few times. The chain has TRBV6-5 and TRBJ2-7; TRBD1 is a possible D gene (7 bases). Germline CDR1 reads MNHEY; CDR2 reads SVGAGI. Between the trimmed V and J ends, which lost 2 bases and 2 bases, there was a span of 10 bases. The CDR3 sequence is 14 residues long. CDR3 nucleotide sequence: TGTGCCAGCAGTTACGACAGGGAGGCCTACGAGCAGTACTTC. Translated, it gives CASSYDREAYEQYF.

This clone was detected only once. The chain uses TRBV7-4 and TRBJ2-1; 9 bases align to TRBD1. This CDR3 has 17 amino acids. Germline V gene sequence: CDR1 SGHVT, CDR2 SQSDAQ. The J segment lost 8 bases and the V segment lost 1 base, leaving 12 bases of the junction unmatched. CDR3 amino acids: CASSLVIQGANGDEQFF. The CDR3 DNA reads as TGTGCCAGCAGCTTAGTAATACAGGGGGCGAATGGGGATGAGCAGTTCTTC. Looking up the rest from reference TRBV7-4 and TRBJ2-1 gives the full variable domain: GAGVSQSPRYKVAKRGRDVALRCDSISGHVTLYWYRQTLGQGSEVLTYSQSDAQRDKSGRPSGRFSAERPERSVSTLKIQRTEQGDSAVYLCASSLVIQGANGDEQFFGPGTRLTVL.

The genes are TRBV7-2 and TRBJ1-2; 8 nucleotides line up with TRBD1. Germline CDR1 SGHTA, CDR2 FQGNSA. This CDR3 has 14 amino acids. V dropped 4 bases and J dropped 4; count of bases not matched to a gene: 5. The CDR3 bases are TGTGCCAGCAGCTCCAACACAGGGGGCTATGGCTACACCTTC. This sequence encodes CASSSNTGGYGYTF.

The CDR3 sequence is CASSSPDRGNEKLFF. As DNA, the CDR3 is TGTGCCAGCAGTTCGCCGGACAGGGGGAATGAAAAACTGTTTTTT. The chain couples TRBV27 to TRBJ1-4, with 10 bases identical to TRBD1. Per the germline V gene, CDR1 is MNHEY and CDR2 is SMNVEV (reference sequence). This CDR3 region has 15 residues. After removal of 4 bases from V and 5 bases from J, the junction contained 4 bases not matched to a gene.

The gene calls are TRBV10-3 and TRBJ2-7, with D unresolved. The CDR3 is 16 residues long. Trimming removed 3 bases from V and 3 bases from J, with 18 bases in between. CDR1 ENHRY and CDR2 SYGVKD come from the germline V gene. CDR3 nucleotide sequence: TGTGCCATCAGTGATCCCGTTAATAAGCCGATCTACGAGCAGTACTTC. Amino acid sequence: CAISDPVNKPIYEQYF.

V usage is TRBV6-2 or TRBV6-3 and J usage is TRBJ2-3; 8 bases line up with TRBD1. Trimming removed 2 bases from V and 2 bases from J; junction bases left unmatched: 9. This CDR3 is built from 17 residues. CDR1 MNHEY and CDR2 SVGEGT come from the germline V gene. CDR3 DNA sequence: TGTGCCAGCAGTTACCGCCCGGGGACAGGTCCCACAGATACGCAGTATTTT. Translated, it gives CASSYRPGTGPTDTQYF.

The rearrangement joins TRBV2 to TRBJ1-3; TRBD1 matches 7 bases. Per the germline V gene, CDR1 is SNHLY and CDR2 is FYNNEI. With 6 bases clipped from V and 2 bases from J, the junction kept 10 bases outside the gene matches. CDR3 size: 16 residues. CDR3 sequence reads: CASRATGAFAGNTIYF. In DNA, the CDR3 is TGTGCCAGCAGGGCTACAGGGGCTTTTGCTGGAAACACCATATATTTT.